The sequence of this T cell receptor beta chain was determined in a study of cytomegalovirus exposure and HLA in healthy donors. This clone was counted a few times. Its target is not known. Primers: 60 Vbeta forward and 13 Jbeta reverse. Clones were sequenced by immunoSEQ multiplex PCR, and TCRdb holds only the in-frame ones, with some missing. The sample holds under 150,000 clones, around 80% seen once. Points from the study as a whole: It was shown in a later analysis that HLA-associated TCR beta chains were more clonally expanded than other, equally common chains. Reports state that TCR beta sequences accurately predicted most subjects' HLA-A and HLA-B alleles. A later analysis linked a missense DCLRE1C variant to TCR beta V- and J-gene trimming.

Germline V gives CDR1 SQVTM, CDR2 ANQGSEA. CDR3 length equals 13 residues. V was pared by 4 bases and J by 7 bases, with 17 bases between. The rearrangement joins TRBV29-1 to TRBJ2-7, with D possibly TRBD2 on 6 matching bases. The sample consisted of PBMCs. The receptor was derived from a man in his forties in good health and CMV-seropositive. The CDR3 is CSVVWTIRGEQYF. The CDR3 DNA sequence: TGCAGCGTTGTATGGACAATACGGGGGGAGCAGTACTTC.